Below are 27 T cell receptor beta chains sequenced from a single sample in a study of PD-1 blockade in classical Hodgkin lymphoma. Clones were read by immunoSEQ multiplex PCR, and TCRdb kept only the in-frame ones, dropping some. The sample holds about 98,000 clones, roughly 92% seen once. Each patient experienced a relapse that followed autologous stem cell transplantation, and brentuximab vedotin exposure varied. Specimen: peripheral blood mononuclear cells (PBMCs), collected at baseline. Receptors were obtained from a human donor with classical Hodgkin lymphoma.

This clone was found once. At one end, the junction sequence differs from germline, possibly due to a read error. The chain joins TRBV2 to TRBJ2-7; no reliable D call. The length of the CDR3 is 14 residues. Germline V lookup: CDR1 SNHLY, CDR2 FYNNEI. CDR3 DNA: TGTGCCAGCACTGAACGTGGGTATATGTACGAGCAGTACTTC. It is translated as CASTERGYMYEQYF.

The chain combines TRBV7-9 with TRBJ1-1; D remains unclear. The CDR3 is 15 amino acids. The germline V and J ends were trimmed by 1 base and 2 bases, with 11 bases remaining between them. Germline V gene lookup returns CDR1 SEHNR and CDR2 FQNEAQ (reference sequence). The CDR3 sequence is CASSLEGLQNTEAFF. Written as DNA, the CDR3 is TGTGCCAGCAGCTTAGAGGGTTTACAAAACACTGAAGCTTTCTTT. The whole variable domain, remainder taken from reference TRBV7-9 and TRBJ1-1, is DTGVSQNPRHKITKRGQNVTFRCDPISEHNRLYWYRQTLGQGPEFLTYFQNEAQLEKSRLLSDRFSAERPKGSFSTLEIQRTEQGDSAMYLCASSLEGLQNTEAFFGQGTRLTVV.

The chain carries TRBV5-4 and TRBJ1-4, with unresolved D. V was pared by 0 bases and J by 0 bases, with 9 bases between. Germline V CDR1 and CDR2: SGHNT, YYREEE (reference sequence). The CDR3 runs to 16 residues. In nucleotides, the CDR3 is TGTGCCAGCAGCTTGGGGCAGCTTGCAACTAATGAAAAACTGTTTTTT. This translates into CASSLGQLATNEKLFF.

The V and J genes are TRBV27 and TRBJ1-1; TRBD1 might be the D (5 bases). CDR1 is MNHEY, CDR2 SMNVEV, per germline (reference sequence). CDR3 length: 13 amino acids. V was shortened by 7 bases and J by 0 bases, with 9 bases between the two germline ends. In DNA form, the CDR3 reads TGTGCCAGCACAACAGGAATGAACACTGAAGCTTTCTTT. It yields the protein CASTTGMNTEAFF.

This clone appeared once. The chain combines TRBV30 with TRBJ1-1; possible D gene TRBD1, 5 bases. The germline V and J ends were trimmed by 1 base and 4 bases, with 13 bases remaining between them. This CDR3 is built from 14 residues. Germline assignment: CDR1 GTSNPN and CDR2 SVGIG (reference sequence). DNA for the CDR3: TGTGCCTGGAGTGCGGGGGGATCAGGCACTGAAGCTTTCTTT. It is translated as CAWSAGGSGTEAFF.

CDR3 coding DNA: TGTGCCTGGAGTAGAGGAGGGACTGAGCAGTTCTTC. Translation gives CAWSRGGTEQFF. This chain joins TRBV30 and TRBJ2-1; possible D gene TRBD2, 6 bases. The V gene's germline CDR1 is GTSNPN and CDR2 SVGIG (reference sequence). There are 12 residues in the CDR3. The V gene lost 2 bases and the J gene lost 9 bases, with 11 bases spanning the gap.

This clone was counted once. V is TRBV30 and J is TRBJ2-7, with 7 positions matching TRBD1. The V gene end was trimmed by 0 bases and the J gene end by 4 bases; junction bases not matched to a gene: 3. The CDR3 length is 13 residues. Looked up from germline, CDR1 is GTSNPN and CDR2 is SVGIG (reference sequence). The CDR3 DNA reads as TGTGCCTGGAGTGTGGGACAGCAGTACGAGCAGTACTTC. It encodes CAWSVGQQYEQYF. The variable domain in full, completed from reference TRBV30 and TRBJ2-7, reads SQTIHQWPATLVQPVGSPLSLECTVEGTSNPNLYWYRQAAGRGLQLLFYSVGIGQISSEVPQNLSASRPQDRQFILSSKKLLLSDSGFYLCAWSVGQQYEQYFGPGTRLTVT.

The V call is TRBV5-1, the J call TRBJ2-7; 8 bases are shared with TRBD1. V lost 4 bases to trimming and J lost 3 bases; unmatched junction nucleotides: 6. Per the germline V gene, CDR1 is SGHRS and CDR2 is YFSETQ. The CDR3 is made up of 14 amino acids. CDR3 in DNA: TGCGCCAGCAGCCGCACCGGGACAGGCTACGAGCAGTACTTC. The encoded protein is CASSRTGTGYEQYF.

The chain links TRBV19 to TRBJ2-7, with D maybe TRBD1 (5 bases). The CDR3 extends over 12 amino acids. Germline CDR1 reads LNHDA; CDR2 reads SQIVND (reference sequence). The V end lost 8 bases, the J end lost 2 bases, and 10 bases lay between the germline ends. The CDR3 DNA sequence: TGTGCCAGTGGTACAGGAACCTACGAGCAGTACTTC. It codes for CASGTGTYEQYF.

The chain joins TRBV30 to TRBJ1-2; 7 bases match TRBD1. Trimming took 7 bases from V and 5 from J; bases not matched to a gene: 13. This CDR3 spans 14 amino acids. From germline, CDR1 is GTSNPN and CDR2 SVGIG (reference sequence). The CDR3 is CASSPGQIFYGYTF. The CDR3 nucleotides read TGTGCCTCCTCCCCGGGACAGATTTTTTATGGCTACACCTTC.

The CDR3 DNA follows: TGTGCCAGCAATAACGAAAGAGATACGCAGTATTTT. Protein sequence: CASNNERDTQYF. This chain links TRBV9 with TRBJ2-3; no reliable D call. V lost 6 bases, J lost 5 bases, and 10 bases lay in between. Germline lookup yields CDR1 SGDLS and CDR2 YYNGEE. The CDR3 runs to 12 residues.

The chain uses TRBV5-1 and TRBJ2-2; TRBD1 matches 8 bases. Germline CDR1 is SGHRS and CDR2 is YFSETQ. This CDR3 region has 18 residues. After removal of 7 bases from V and 2 bases from J, the junction contained 16 bases not matched to a gene. CDR3 nucleotide sequence: TGCGCCAGCTCCCTACGGGTTCAGGGGGCTGTAAACACCGGGGAGCTGTTTTTT. It translates to CASSLRVQGAVNTGELFF.

The J gene is TRBJ2-7, the V gene TRBV10-3; D tentatively reads TRBD1 or TRBD2 (5 bases each). There are 13 residues in the CDR3. CDR1 and CDR2 from the germline V gene are ENHRY and SYGVKD. Between the trimmed V and J ends, which lost 7 bases and 2 bases, there was a span of 12 bases. This CDR3 is CAITHGAAYEQYF. The CDR3 bases are TGTGCCATCACTCACGGGGCCGCCTACGAGCAGTACTTC.

The genes are TRBV5-6 and TRBJ2-1; 10 bases are a match to TRBD2. The junction had 9 bases not matched to a gene; V was cut back by 5 bases and J by 13 bases. From germline, CDR1 is SGHDT and CDR2 YYEEEE. The CDR3 covers 13 residues. The CDR3 DNA reads as TGTGCCAGCAGTTACACAAGCGGGAGGGCCCAGTTCTTC. Amino acid sequence: CASSYTSGRAQFF.

The chain combines TRBV10-1 with TRBJ2-7; D ambiguous. CDR3 length: 15 residues. Germline V lookup: CDR1 WNHNN, CDR2 SYGVQD (reference sequence). The V gene lost 0 bases and the J gene lost 2 bases, with 11 bases spanning the gap. The chain's CDR3 is CASSESATVPYEQYF. CDR3 DNA sequence: TGCGCCAGCAGTGAGTCGGCGACGGTACCCTACGAGCAGTACTTC.

This chain links TRBV6-1 with TRBJ1-1, with a weak D call TRBD1 (5 bases). The CDR3 is 15 amino acids. Germline-derived CDR1 and CDR2 are MNHNS and SASEGT. Trimming shortened V by 4 bases and J by 1 base, and 13 bases separated the two germline ends. The CDR3 DNA reads TGTGCCAGCAGTGGACCGGGGGTGACGAACACTGAAGCTTTCTTT. Protein sequence: CASSGPGVTNTEAFF.

This sequence joins TRBV5-1 and TRBJ2-1; D is ambiguous. Germline V gene sequence: CDR1 SGHRS, CDR2 YFSETQ. Between the trimmed V and J ends, which lost 3 bases and 0 bases, there was a span of 7 bases. CDR3 size: 14 residues. Here the CDR3 reads CASSSVSSYNEQFF. CDR3 in DNA: TGCGCCAGCAGCTCGGTGAGCTCCTACAATGAGCAGTTCTTC.

The V call is TRBV7-9, the J call TRBJ2-2; 7 nucleotides align to TRBD1. The CDR3 consists of 15 residues. V was clipped by 5 bases and J by 2 bases; unmatched bases: 5. Germline values: CDR1 SEHNR, CDR2 FQNEAQ (reference sequence). The CDR3 DNA follows: TGTGCCAGCAGCCTCCGGGACAGAAACACCGGGGAGCTGTTTTTT. Its translation is CASSLRDRNTGELFF. Looking up the rest from reference TRBV7-9 and TRBJ2-2 gives the full variable domain: DTGVSQNPRHKITKRGQNVTFRCDPISEHNRLYWYRQTLGQGPEFLTYFQNEAQLEKSRLLSDRFSAERPKGSFSTLEIQRTEQGDSAMYLCASSLRDRNTGELFFGEGSRLTVL.

The V call is TRBV7-8, the J call TRBJ2-7; the match to TRBD1 covers 7 bases. Trimming removed 6 bases from V and 2 bases from J; junction bases left unmatched: 4. CDR3 length equals 13 residues. Germline CDR1 and CDR2: SGHVS and FQNEAQ. The CDR3 region has the DNA TGTGCCAGCAGGTCTGGGACAGCCTACGAGCAGTACTTC. Its translation: CASRSGTAYEQYF.

J is TRBJ1-1 and V is TRBV15; D not certain. Looked up from germline, CDR1 is LNHNV and CDR2 is YYDKDF (reference sequence). V was pared by 0 bases and J by 7 bases, with 9 bases between. CDR3 length: 13 residues. The CDR3 is CATSRDAAIEAFF. CDR3 DNA sequence: TGTGCCACCAGCAGAGATGCCGCGATTGAAGCTTTCTTT.

CDR3 region: CASSDGLNYGYTF. CDR3 nucleotide sequence: TGTGCCAGCAGCGACGGCCTTAACTATGGCTACACCTTC. The chain joins TRBV9 to TRBJ1-2; D unclear. Germline lookup yields CDR1 SGDLS and CDR2 YYNGEE. The CDR3 covers 13 residues. The ends were cut back, 3 bases at V and 1 base at J, with 7 bases in the middle. Drawing the rest from reference TRBV9 and TRBJ1-2, the complete variable domain is DSGVTQTPKHLITATGQRVTLRCSPRSGDLSVYWYQQSLDQGLQFLIQYYNGEERAKGNILERFSAQQFPDLHSELNLSSLELGDSALYFCASSDGLNYGYTFGSGTRLTVV.

This clone appeared a few times. The J gene is TRBJ2-2, the V gene TRBV10-1; 7 bases fit TRBD2. The J segment lost 13 bases and the V segment lost 2 bases, leaving 4 bases of the junction unmatched. CDR1 is WNHNN and CDR2 is SYGVQD in the germline V gene (reference sequence). The CDR3 runs to 12 residues. This chain's CDR3 is CASSEPAGSLFF. CDR3 nucleotide sequence: TGCGCCAGCAGTGAGCCAGCGGGATCGCTGTTTTTT.

The V gene is TRBV16, the J gene TRBJ1-1; 8 positions match TRBD1. The trim removed 4 bases at V and 2 bases at J, leaving 9 bases unmatched. Germline V lookup: CDR1 KGHSY, CDR2 FQNENV. The CDR3 is made up of 16 amino acids. The CDR3 nucleotides are TGTGCCAGCAGCCGCCCAGGGGGCGAGATTAACACTGAAGCTTTCTTT. Residues: CASSRPGGEINTEAFF.

The chain employs TRBV6-1 and TRBJ2-5; 10 bases agree with TRBD1. V lost 1 base and J lost 2; bases outside the gene matches: 4. Germline V gene lookup returns CDR1 MNHNS and CDR2 SASEGT. The CDR3 consists of 16 residues. The CDR3: CASSEVRTGGQETQYF. The CDR3 DNA sequence: TGTGCCAGCAGTGAAGTTAGGACAGGGGGGCAAGAGACCCAGTACTTC.

The J gene is TRBJ1-2, the V gene TRBV15; no reliable D call. The V and J ends lost 0 bases and 7 bases respectively, with 15 bases between them. The germline CDR1 and CDR2 sequences are LNHNV and YYDKDF (reference sequence). The CDR3 covers 15 residues. The CDR3 protein is CATSRDRSPWGGYTF. CDR3 nucleotides: TGTGCCACCAGCAGAGATCGTAGCCCTTGGGGTGGCTACACCTTC. Based on the CDR3 plus reference TRBV15 and TRBJ1-2, the full variable domain is DAMVIQNPRYQVTQFGKPVTLSCSQTLNHNVMYWYQQKSSQAPKLLFHYYDKDFNNEADTPDNFQSRRPNTSFCFLDIRSPGLGDTAMYLCATSRDRSPWGGYTFGSGTRLTVV.

V usage is TRBV27 and J usage is TRBJ1-5; D unresolved. Trimming took off 2 bases at V and 5 bases at J, with 13 bases between the two ends. The germline CDR1 and CDR2 sequences are MNHEY and SMNVEV (reference sequence). There are 15 residues in the CDR3. The CDR3: CASSLRWGVHQPQHF. The CDR3 DNA is TGTGCCAGCAGTTTAAGGTGGGGTGTCCATCAGCCCCAGCATTTT.

The rearrangement links TRBV6-6 to TRBJ1-3; D possibly corresponds to TRBD1 (5 bases). Trimming cost V 5 bases and J 4 bases, with 18 bases left between them. CDR1 is MNHNY, CDR2 SVGAGI, per germline (reference sequence). This CDR3 has 16 residues. CDR3: CASSGTSGRGGNTIYF. The CDR3 DNA sequence: TGTGCCAGCAGTGGCACCTCCGGACGGGGGGGAAACACCATATATTTT.